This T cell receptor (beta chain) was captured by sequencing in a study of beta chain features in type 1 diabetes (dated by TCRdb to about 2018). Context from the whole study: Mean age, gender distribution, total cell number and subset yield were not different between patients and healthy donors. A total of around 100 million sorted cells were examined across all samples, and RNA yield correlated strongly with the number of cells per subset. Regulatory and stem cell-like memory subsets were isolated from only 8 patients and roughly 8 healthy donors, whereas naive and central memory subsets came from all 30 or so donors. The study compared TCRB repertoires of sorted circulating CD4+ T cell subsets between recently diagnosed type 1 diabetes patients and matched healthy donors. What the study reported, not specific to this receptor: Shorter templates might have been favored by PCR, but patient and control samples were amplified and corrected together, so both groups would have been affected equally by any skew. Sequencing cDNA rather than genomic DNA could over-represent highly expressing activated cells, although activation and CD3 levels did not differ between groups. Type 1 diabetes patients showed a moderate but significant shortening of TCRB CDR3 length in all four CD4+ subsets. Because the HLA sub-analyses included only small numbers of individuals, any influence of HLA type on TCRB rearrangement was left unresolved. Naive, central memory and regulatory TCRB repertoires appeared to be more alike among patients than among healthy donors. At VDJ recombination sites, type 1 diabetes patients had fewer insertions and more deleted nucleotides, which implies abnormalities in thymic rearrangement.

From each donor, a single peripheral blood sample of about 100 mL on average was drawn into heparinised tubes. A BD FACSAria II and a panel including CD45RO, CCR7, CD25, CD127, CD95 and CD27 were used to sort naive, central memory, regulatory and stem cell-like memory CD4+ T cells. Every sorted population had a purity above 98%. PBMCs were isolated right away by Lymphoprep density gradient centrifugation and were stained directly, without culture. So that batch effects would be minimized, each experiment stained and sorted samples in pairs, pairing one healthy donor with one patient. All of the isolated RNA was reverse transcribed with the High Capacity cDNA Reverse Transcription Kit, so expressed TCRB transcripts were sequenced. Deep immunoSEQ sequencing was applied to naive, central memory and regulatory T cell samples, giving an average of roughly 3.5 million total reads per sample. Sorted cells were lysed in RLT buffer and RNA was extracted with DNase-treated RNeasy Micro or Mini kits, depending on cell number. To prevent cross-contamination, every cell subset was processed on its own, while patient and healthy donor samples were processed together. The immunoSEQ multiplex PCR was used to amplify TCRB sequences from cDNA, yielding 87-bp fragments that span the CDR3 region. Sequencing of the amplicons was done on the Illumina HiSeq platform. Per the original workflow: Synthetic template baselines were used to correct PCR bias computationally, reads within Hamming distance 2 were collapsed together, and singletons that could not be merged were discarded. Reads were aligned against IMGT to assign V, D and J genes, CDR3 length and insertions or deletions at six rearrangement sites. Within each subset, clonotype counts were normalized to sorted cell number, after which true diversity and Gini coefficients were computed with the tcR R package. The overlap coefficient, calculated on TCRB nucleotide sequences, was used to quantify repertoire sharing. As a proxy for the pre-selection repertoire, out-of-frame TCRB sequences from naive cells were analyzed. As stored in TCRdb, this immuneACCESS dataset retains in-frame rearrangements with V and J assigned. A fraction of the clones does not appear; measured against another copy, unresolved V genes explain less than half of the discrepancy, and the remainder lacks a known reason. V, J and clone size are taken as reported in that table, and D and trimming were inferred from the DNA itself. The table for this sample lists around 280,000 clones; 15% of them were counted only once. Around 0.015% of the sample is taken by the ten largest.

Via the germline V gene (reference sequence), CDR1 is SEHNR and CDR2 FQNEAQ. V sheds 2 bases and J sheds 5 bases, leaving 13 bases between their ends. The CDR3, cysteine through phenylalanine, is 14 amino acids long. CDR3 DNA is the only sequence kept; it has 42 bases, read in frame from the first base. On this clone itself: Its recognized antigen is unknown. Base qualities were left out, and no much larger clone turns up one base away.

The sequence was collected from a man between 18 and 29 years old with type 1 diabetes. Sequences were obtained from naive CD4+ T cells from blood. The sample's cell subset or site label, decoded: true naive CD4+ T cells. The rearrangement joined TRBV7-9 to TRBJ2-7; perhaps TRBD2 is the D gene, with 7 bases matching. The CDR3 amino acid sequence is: CASSLRGAGDEQYF. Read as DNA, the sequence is TGTGCCAGCAGCTTACGGGGGGCAGGGGACGAGCAGTACTTC.